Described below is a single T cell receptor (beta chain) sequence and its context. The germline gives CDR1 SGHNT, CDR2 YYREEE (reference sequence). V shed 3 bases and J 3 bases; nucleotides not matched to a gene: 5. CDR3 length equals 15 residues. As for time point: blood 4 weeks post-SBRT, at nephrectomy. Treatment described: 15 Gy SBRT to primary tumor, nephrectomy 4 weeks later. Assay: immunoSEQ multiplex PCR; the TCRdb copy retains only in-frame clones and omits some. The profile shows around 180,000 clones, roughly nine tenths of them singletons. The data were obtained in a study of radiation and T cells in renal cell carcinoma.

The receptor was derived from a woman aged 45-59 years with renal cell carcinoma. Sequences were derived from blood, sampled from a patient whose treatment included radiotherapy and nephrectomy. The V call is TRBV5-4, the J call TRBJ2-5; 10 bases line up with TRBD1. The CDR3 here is CASSSGQGVKETQYF. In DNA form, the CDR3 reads TGTGCCAGCAGCTCAGGACAGGGGGTCAAAGAGACCCAGTACTTC.